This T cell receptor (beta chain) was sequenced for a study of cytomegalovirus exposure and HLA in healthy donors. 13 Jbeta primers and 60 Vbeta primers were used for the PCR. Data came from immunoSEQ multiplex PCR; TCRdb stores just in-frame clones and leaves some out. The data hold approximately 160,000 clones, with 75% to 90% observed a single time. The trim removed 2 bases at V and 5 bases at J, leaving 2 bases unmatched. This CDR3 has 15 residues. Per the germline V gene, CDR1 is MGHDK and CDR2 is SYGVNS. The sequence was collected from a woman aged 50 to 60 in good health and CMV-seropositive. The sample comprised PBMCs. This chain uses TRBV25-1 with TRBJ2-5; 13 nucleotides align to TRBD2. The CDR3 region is CASSETSGGGETQYF. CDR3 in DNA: TGTGCCAGCAGTGAAACTAGCGGGGGGGGCGAGACCCAGTACTTC.